These 5 T cell receptor beta chains share one sample of origin, sequenced in a study of blood T cell repertoires in COVID-19. Method: immunoSEQ multiplex PCR; TCRdb's copy keeps in-frame clones and lacks some. The repertoire holds around 65,000 clones, with approximately 79% as singletons. The sample consisted of peripheral blood. These receptors were collected from a man aged 55 to 70 with acute or convalescent COVID-19.

The chain is built from TRBV10-2 and TRBJ2-3; 10 bases align to TRBD1. The V segment lost 4 bases and the J segment 6 bases; nucleotides outside the gene matches: 1. The CDR3 has 13 residues. Germline CDR1 is WSHSY and CDR2 is SAAADI. The CDR3 bases are TGCGCCAGCAGTGGGACAGGGGGTGATACGCAGTATTTT. Encoded protein: CASSGTGGDTQYF.

This chain joins TRBV23-1 and TRBJ2-1; TRBD2 agrees at 15 bases. TRBV23-1 is classed as an ORF, of uncertain function. The junction had 6 bases not matched to a gene; V was cut back by 6 bases and J by 0 bases. This CDR3 contains 18 residues. The CDR3 reads CASSPGLAGGISYNEQFF. CDR3 sequence (DNA): TGCGCCAGCAGCCCTGGACTAGCGGGGGGGATCTCCTACAATGAGCAGTTCTTC.

V and J are TRBV13 and TRBJ1-2, with a possible D match to TRBD1 (5 bases). The germline V gene has CDR1 PRHDT and CDR2 FYEKMQ (reference sequence). V was clipped by 0 bases and J by 7 bases, with 15 bases between them. The CDR3 contains 15 residues. Here the CDR3 reads CASSLGMQGGGGYTF. CDR3 DNA sequence: TGTGCCAGCAGCTTAGGCATGCAGGGAGGAGGTGGCTACACCTTC.

The rearrangement links TRBV25-1 to TRBJ1-6; D uncertain. Germline V lookup: CDR1 MGHDK, CDR2 SYGVNS. V lost 2 bases, J lost 9 bases, and 14 bases lay in between. The CDR3 has 15 residues. CDR3 nucleotide sequence: TGTGCCAGCAGTGAACCAGGCGCTTTTCTTTCACCCCTCCACTTT. Its protein is CASSEPGAFLSPLHF.

This chain links TRBV9 with TRBJ1-1; possible D gene TRBD1, 6 bases. Germline assignment: CDR1 SGDLS and CDR2 YYNGEE. This CDR3 has 14 amino acids. Between the trimmed V and J ends, which lost 3 bases and 1 base, there was a span of 10 bases. This CDR3 is CASSDQGWNTEAFF. CDR3 in DNA: TGTGCCAGCAGCGACCAGGGGTGGAACACTGAAGCTTTCTTT.